This T cell receptor (beta chain) was documented in a study of technical replicates of blood from several donors. Measured with immunoSEQ multiplex PCR; TCRdb has only the in-frame clones, and not every one. The sample carries roughly 80,000 clones, 91% recorded once. The CDR3 extends over 14 amino acids. V gave up 4 bases and J gave up 10 bases; unmatched junction bases: 13. Germline CDR1 is SGHRS and CDR2 is YFSETQ. The sample taken for sequencing was T cells isolated from PBMCs. The TCR originated in a human donor in good health. The chain links TRBV5-1 to TRBJ1-2; 7 nucleotides match TRBD1. Written as DNA, the CDR3 is TGCGCCAGCAGCCTAAAGGGTACAGGGGCTTCCTACACCTTC. Its protein product is CASSLKGTGASYTF.